This T cell receptor (beta chain) was identified during a study of T-cell reconstitution after alpha-beta-depleted transplantation in children. Construction of the TCRbeta library involved unique molecular identifiers. TCRdb independently ran MiXCR on the PCR reads; one entry per CDR3 protein. The table has 440,000 or so distinct CDR3 sequences, around two fifths seen once. The CDR3 has 13 amino acids. Germline lookup yields CDR1 DFQATT and CDR2 SNEGSKA (reference sequence). V was trimmed by 5 bases and J by 2 bases, leaving 11 bases between them. Regarding this clonotype: The antigen remains unidentified.

Study-level findings and limits: Two months or so post-transplant, alpha-beta T cells reportedly derived from several hundred expanded graft clones. T-cell counts and diversity were attributed mostly to newly produced T cells one year after transplant. Several patients had high TCRbeta diversity at day 60; it came from surviving recipient T cells and thymic progenitors.

This specimen consisted of PBMCs, obtained before TCRalphabeta/CD19-depleted stem cell transplant. V gene TRBV20-1 combines with J gene TRBJ2-3; no clear D gene. The receptor comes from a girl aged 2 to 10 with aplastic anemia, due to receive a stem cell transplant. The chain's CDR3 is CSAPNGPTDTQYF. For the CDR3, the DNA is TGCAGTGCTCCTAACGGGCCCACAGATACGCAGTATTTT.